Shown below are 19 T cell receptor beta chains from a single sample sequenced in a study of cytomegalovirus exposure and HLA in healthy donors. Amplification used 60 Vbeta primers and 13 Jbeta primers. Libraries were prepared by immunoSEQ multiplex PCR; TCRdb keeps only in-frame clonotypes and omits some of them. The sample yields about 82,000 clones, around 77% seen once. Sequences were obtained from PBMCs. The receptors were gathered from a man over 45 in good health and CMV-seronegative.

The table lists this clone with a count of one. The gene calls are TRBV21-1 and TRBJ2-7; TRBD2, as called in the table, went unchecked against the DNA. TRBV21-1 is a pseudogene locus. The CDR3 is 15 residues long. The CDR3 region is CASSQKGGEAHEQYF. The CDR3 DNA reads as TGTGCCAGCAGTCAAAAGGGAGGCGAAGCCCACGAGCAGTACTTC.

The chain links TRBV15 to TRBJ2-7, with 8 positions matching TRBD1. The CDR3 totals 15 residues. Germline trimming cut 1 base from V and 4 bases from J; bases unmatched to any gene: 6. The germline V gene has CDR1 LNHNV and CDR2 YYDKDF (reference sequence). For the CDR3, the DNA is TGTGCCACCAGCAGAGTCTCAGGGGGCGTTTACGAGCAGTACTTC. Translating gives CATSRVSGGVYEQYF.

J is TRBJ1-5 and V is TRBV6-5; 7 bases match TRBD1. The ends lost 5 bases at V and 5 bases at J; junction bases unmatched: 6. Germline loops: CDR1 MNHEY, CDR2 SVGAGI. This CDR3 region has 14 residues. This CDR3 reads CASSRRQGHQPQHF. CDR3 coding DNA: TGTGCCAGCAGTAGACGACAGGGCCATCAGCCCCAGCATTTT.

The chain recombines TRBV2 with TRBJ1-2; D remains unclear. Trimming left V 6 bases short and J 4 bases short, with 9 bases between. CDR1 and CDR2 from the germline V gene are SNHLY and FYNNEI. This CDR3 region has 12 residues. The CDR3: CASRRDSYGYTF. CDR3 bases: TGTGCCAGCAGGAGGGATAGCTATGGCTACACCTTC.

The V and J genes are TRBV5-1 and TRBJ2-7; TRBD1 matches 9 bases. The CDR3 sequence is 15 residues long. J gave up 3 bases and V 4 bases, and 8 bases lay outside the gene matches. Germline assignment: CDR1 SGHRS and CDR2 YFSETQ. CDR3 protein: CASSAQGAIGYEQYF. In DNA, the CDR3 is TGCGCCAGCAGCGCACAGGGGGCAATTGGCTACGAGCAGTACTTC.

CDR3 region: CAWRQGTRNSPLHF. For the CDR3, the DNA is TGTGCCTGGAGGCAGGGTACGAGGAATTCACCCCTCCACTTT. V usage is TRBV30 and J usage is TRBJ1-6; possibly TRBD1 for D (5 bases). The CDR3 totals 14 residues. CDR1 is GTSNPN and CDR2 is SVGIG in the germline V gene (reference sequence). V lost 3 bases and J lost 7, with 13 bases in between.

DNA for the CDR3: TGTGCCAGCAGCTTAAGGACAGGGGATAGCAATCAGCCCCAGCATTTT. Its protein product is CASSLRTGDSNQPQHF. The J gene is TRBJ1-5, the V gene TRBV27; 9 nucleotides match TRBD1. The germline V gene encodes CDR1 MNHEY and CDR2 SMNVEV (reference sequence). The J segment lost 0 bases and the V segment lost 6 bases, leaving 6 bases of the junction unmatched. This CDR3 contains 16 residues.

The CDR3 DNA reads as TGTGCCTGGAGTAAGGGGGATCTCTACGAGCAGTACTTC. This codes for CAWSKGDLYEQYF. The chain carries TRBV30 and TRBJ2-7; TRBD1 is a possible D gene (6 bases). The CDR3 is made up of 13 amino acids. Per germline, CDR1 GTSNPN and CDR2 SVGIG (reference sequence). Trimming cost V 2 bases and J 3 bases, with 11 bases left between them.

The V call is TRBV12-5, the J call TRBJ1-1, with D maybe TRBD1 (6 bases). The germline V and J ends were trimmed by 6 bases and 1 base, with 9 bases remaining between them. Germline V gene data show CDR1 as LGHNT and CDR2 as FRNRAP. CDR3 length: 13 residues. The CDR3: CASGEQGNTEAFF. Here the CDR3 DNA reads TGTGCTAGTGGGGAACAGGGGAACACTGAAGCTTTCTTT.

The rearrangement joins TRBV4-1 to TRBJ1-5; D gene ambiguous. The CDR3 has 16 amino acids. Per the germline V gene, CDR1 is MGHRA and CDR2 is YSYEKL. With 0 bases removed from V and 3 bases from J, the gap between germline ends came to 12 bases. CDR3 bases: TGCGCCAGCAGCCAAGATTCGGGGAGCCCCAATCAGCCCCAGCATTTT. This gives the protein CASSQDSGSPNQPQHF.

The CDR3 DNA sequence: TGTGCCAGCAGTTTCGAGGTACCCACCGGGGAGCTGTTTTTT. Its protein is CASSFEVPTGELFF. The rearrangement links TRBV27 to TRBJ2-2; D is ambiguous. This CDR3 has 14 amino acids. V lost 3 bases, J lost 4 bases, and 9 bases lay in between. The germline V gene encodes CDR1 MNHEY and CDR2 SMNVEV (reference sequence).

The chain uses TRBV11-2 and TRBJ1-3; the D is unclear. Germline CDR1 SGHAT, CDR2 FQNNGV. V gave up 0 bases and J gave up 1 base, with 4 bases separating them. The CDR3 is 14 amino acids. CDR3 amino acids: CASSLDPSGNTIYF. The CDR3, as DNA: TGTGCCAGCAGCTTAGATCCGTCTGGAAACACCATATATTTT.

This clone turned up a few times. V gene TRBV7-9 combines with J gene TRBJ2-7; D not resolved. CDR1 is SEHNR and CDR2 is FQNEAQ in the germline V gene (reference sequence). V lost 1 base, J lost 2 bases, and 9 bases lay in between. This CDR3 contains 14 residues. The CDR3 loop reads CASSLVLLPYEQYF. CDR3 nucleotides: TGTGCCAGCAGCTTAGTGCTACTTCCCTACGAGCAGTACTTC.

Remarks on this clone: The DNA is left out, because the CDR3 cannot be placed on it with certainty; the CDR3 is given as TCRdb lists it. V gene TRBV12-2 combines with J gene TRBJ1-2; the table's D call, TRBD1, was not checked against the DNA. TRBV12-2 represents a pseudogene. The CDR3 has 14 amino acids, counting both end residues. CDR3: CASRFAKGASYGTF.

The J gene is TRBJ1-4, the V gene TRBV5-1; D perhaps matches TRBD1 (6 bases). CDR3 length equals 15 residues. Germline V lookup: CDR1 SGHRS, CDR2 YFSETQ. Trimming took 0 bases from V and 7 from J, leaving 13 bases between them. The CDR3 loop is CASSLATGRGEKLFF. The CDR3 DNA follows: TGCGCCAGCAGCTTGGCCACAGGGAGGGGTGAAAAACTGTTTTTT.

The chain carries TRBV7-2 and TRBJ2-3; D perhaps matches TRBD2 (5 bases). This CDR3 comprises 17 residues. Trimming took 2 bases from V and 2 from J, leaving 17 bases between them. The V gene's germline CDR1 is SGHTA and CDR2 FQGNSA. Written as DNA, the CDR3 is TGTGCCAGCAGCTTAAGGGCCGGCGGGTACCACACAGATACGCAGTATTTT. Its translation is CASSLRAGGYHTDTQYF. Supplemented by reference TRBV7-2 and TRBJ2-3, the full variable domain reads GAGVSQSPSNKVTEKGKDVELRCDPISGHTALYWYRQSLGQGLEFLIYFQGNSAPDKSGLPSDRFSAERTGGSVSTLTIQRTQQEDSAVYLCASSLRAGGYHTDTQYFGPGTRLTVL.

The chain uses TRBV18 and TRBJ1-6; 7 positions agree with TRBD1. Germline-derived CDR1 and CDR2 are KGHSH and LQKENI. The CDR3 runs to 14 residues. J lost 9 bases, V lost 8 bases, and 10 bases had no gene match. In nucleotides, the CDR3 is TGTGCCAGCCGTCCCGGGACAGTTAGTTCACCCCTCCACTTT. Its translation is CASRPGTVSSPLHF. Based on the CDR3 plus reference TRBV18 and TRBJ1-6, the full variable domain is NAGVMQNPRHLVRRRGQEARLRCSPMKGHSHVYWYRQLPEEGLKFMVYLQKENIIDESGMPKERFSAEFPKEGPSILRIQQVVRGDSAAYFCASRPGTVSSPLHFGNGTRLTVT.

DNA for the CDR3: TGTGCCAGCAGCCCACCCCCGTCCCCGGGAGCTTTCTTT. Protein sequence: CASSPPPSPGAFF. The chain uses TRBV28 and TRBJ1-1; D gene ambiguous. The germline CDR1 and CDR2 sequences are MDHEN and SYDVKM. Trimming pared 6 bases from V and 10 bases from J, leaving 18 bases between. This CDR3 region has 13 residues.

The V gene is TRBV5-6, the J gene TRBJ1-1; 7 bases align to TRBD1. This CDR3 is 14 amino acids long. V trimming: 4 bases; J trimming: 1 base; junction bases outside the gene matches: 4. Germline loops: CDR1 SGHDT, CDR2 YYEEEE. The CDR3 reads CASSPGQANTEAFF. The CDR3 coding sequence is TGTGCCAGCAGCCCAGGACAGGCGAACACTGAAGCTTTCTTT.